The 20 T cell receptor beta chains below were found in one sample sequenced in a study of T cell repertoires in cytomegalovirus infection. TCRdb re-called the reads with MiXCR, one entry per CDR3 protein. The data show hundreds of thousands of distinct CDR3 sequences, roughly 31% seen once. The antigens these receptors bind are not known. The sample here was cultured CD8+ T cells from PBMCs, taken from culture after CMV antigen stimulation. These receptors originate from a human donor in good health (CMV status not recorded). Some clones in this sample may be carry-over from other donors' samples.

This clonotype was found many times. The chain joins TRBV7-2 to TRBJ2-5; no clear D. V lost 5 bases and J 3 bases, leaving 10 bases between the germline ends. Germline V gene lookup returns CDR1 SGHTA and CDR2 FQGNSA. The CDR3 is made up of 13 amino acids. DNA of the CDR3: TGTGCCAGCAGCCCCGGTTTGGAAGAGACCCAGTACTTC. Its translation is CASSPGLEETQYF.

This clonotype has more than one count but fewer than ten. The rearrangement uses TRBV4-3 and TRBJ2-5, with TRBD2 as a possible D gene (6 bases). Trimming took 3 bases from V and 7 from J, leaving 12 bases between them. The CDR3 spans 13 residues. CDR1 and CDR2 from the germline V gene are LGHNA and YSLEER. The CDR3 DNA reads TGCGCCAGCAGCCAGGGACTTGTGGGGACCCAGTACTTC. Protein sequence: CASSQGLVGTQYF.

The rearrangement uses TRBV6-4 and TRBJ2-1; 7 nucleotides agree with TRBD2. This CDR3 has 17 residues. Germline V gene data show CDR1 as MRHNA and CDR2 as SNTAGT. V lost 0 bases and J lost 1; bases outside the gene matches: 6. The CDR3 protein is CASSDSITGGSYNEQFF. The CDR3 coding sequence is TGTGCCAGCAGTGACTCGATTACGGGGGGTTCCTACAATGAGCAGTTCTTC.

There are many counts of this clonotype. The chain carries TRBV7-9 and TRBJ2-7; D tentatively reads TRBD1 or TRBD2 (5 bases each). Trimming stripped 6 bases from V and 0 bases from J, with 12 bases between. The CDR3 runs to 14 residues. Germline V gene sequence: CDR1 SEHNR, CDR2 FQNEAQ (reference sequence). The CDR3 region has the DNA TGTGCCAGCAGTGCACGGGACCGCTCCTACGAGCAGTACTTC. Its translation is CASSARDRSYEQYF.

This clonotype was detected many times. The V and J genes are TRBV7-2 and TRBJ2-5; D might be TRBD1 (6 bases). Trimming removed 3 bases from V and 2 bases from J, with 16 bases in between. The CDR3 length is 16 residues. Per germline, CDR1 SGHTA and CDR2 FQGNSA. The CDR3 region is CASSFWVGASQETQYF. In DNA, the CDR3 is TGTGCCAGCAGCTTTTGGGTGGGGGCTTCACAAGAGACCCAGTACTTC.

V gene TRBV4-3 combines with J gene TRBJ1-6; the D gene is possibly TRBD1 (5 bases). The CDR3 is 19 amino acids. V lost 0 bases and J 0 bases, leaving 15 bases between the germline ends. Germline V lookup: CDR1 LGHNA, CDR2 YSLEER. The CDR3 spells CASSQEYLGVSSYNSPLHF. CDR3 sequence (DNA): TGCGCCAGCAGCCAAGAGTATTTAGGGGTGAGCTCCTATAATTCACCCCTCCACTTT.

V usage is TRBV6-6 and J usage is TRBJ2-7, with 7 bases identical to TRBD1. Germline lookup yields CDR1 MNHNY and CDR2 SVGAGI (reference sequence). The length of the CDR3 is 14 residues. Unmatched junction bases numbered 10, after V lost 6 bases and J lost 5 bases. The CDR3 DNA sequence: TGTGCCAGCAGCCCCGACAGGGTACGCGACGAGCAGTACTTC. Protein product: CASSPDRVRDEQYF.

The chain recombines TRBV7-4 with TRBJ2-5; a weak D match, TRBD1 (6 bases). The germline V gene has CDR1 SGHVT and CDR2 SQSDAQ. The germline V and J ends were trimmed by 5 bases and 5 bases, with 18 bases remaining between them. The CDR3 has 15 amino acids. CDR3 sequence: CASSPKEPGVETQYF. CDR3 in DNA: TGTGCCAGCAGCCCCAAAGAGCCAGGGGTGGAGACCCAGTACTTC.

The chain uses TRBV6-8 and TRBJ2-7, with 7 bases matching TRBD1. This CDR3 is built from 14 residues. Germline lookup yields CDR1 MNHGY and CDR2 SAAAGT. The J segment lost 1 base and the V segment lost 7 bases, leaving 7 bases of the junction unmatched. CDR3: CASKIGQESYEQYV. For the CDR3, the DNA is TGTGCCAGCAAGATCGGACAGGAATCCTACGAGCAGTACGTC.

This clonotype was observed a handful of times. V and J are TRBV5-1 and TRBJ1-1; D unresolved. The CDR3 spans 14 residues. Germline values: CDR1 SGHRS, CDR2 YFSETQ. V was pared by 0 bases and J by 4 bases, with 10 bases between. The CDR3 loop is CASSLDSGGTEAFF. The DNA of the CDR3 is TGCGCCAGCAGCTTGGACTCGGGTGGCACTGAAGCTTTCTTT. Filled out from reference TRBV5-1 and TRBJ1-1, the complete variable domain reads KAGVTQTPRYLIKTRGQQVTLSCSPISGHRSVSWYQQTPGQGLQFLFEYFSETQRNKGNFPGRFSGRQFSNSRSEMNVSTLELGDSALYLCASSLDSGGTEAFFGQGTRLTVV.

This clonotype was counted a few times. This chain connects TRBV6-5 to TRBJ2-5, with D hard to call. This CDR3 region has 16 residues. From germline, CDR1 is MNHEY and CDR2 SVGAGI. V was pared by 6 bases and J by 0 bases, with 17 bases between. CDR3 in amino acids: CASSSDRLGNQETQYF. The DNA of the CDR3 is TGTGCCAGCAGCTCTGATCGTCTGGGGAACCAAGAGACCCAGTACTTC.

V is TRBV5-8 and J is TRBJ1-1; no firm D call. The CDR3 length is 15 residues. V lost 0 bases and J lost 5, with 14 bases in between. Germline V gene data show CDR1 as SGHTS and CDR2 as YDEGEE. CDR3 in amino acids: CASSLVWGGGTEAFF. The CDR3 nucleotides are TGTGCCAGCAGCTTGGTGTGGGGAGGAGGGACTGAAGCTTTCTTT. Combining the CDR3 with reference TRBV5-8 and TRBJ1-1 gives the whole variable domain EAGVTQSPTHLIKTRGQQATLRCSPISGHTSVYWYQQALGLGLQFLLWYDEGEERNRGNFPPRFSGRQFPNYSSELNVNALELEDSALYLCASSLVWGGGTEAFFGQGTRLTVV.

This clonotype occurred many times. The chain employs TRBV7-2 and TRBJ2-3; D gene unclear. V lost 3 bases, J lost 1 base, and 8 bases lay in between. Germline assignment: CDR1 SGHTA and CDR2 FQGNSA. CDR3 length equals 14 residues. CDR3 DNA: TGTGCCAGCAGCTTTGGGTCAGGCACAGATACGCAGTATTTT. It encodes CASSFGSGTDTQYF.

This clonotype was seen more than once but under ten times. The chain recombines TRBV12-5 with TRBJ2-7; D call uncertain. This CDR3 is built from 11 residues. Trimming shortened V by 2 bases and J by 7 bases, and 6 bases separated the two germline ends. The germline V gene encodes CDR1 LGHNT and CDR2 FRNRAP. CDR3 nucleotide sequence: TGTGCTAGTGGTTTGAGGGATGAGCAGTACTTC. Translated: CASGLRDEQYF.

This clonotype was detected ten times or more. This chain connects TRBV7-6 to TRBJ2-7; the D is unclear. V was trimmed by 1 base and J by 6 bases, leaving 13 bases between them. Germline V gene data show CDR1 as SGHVS and CDR2 as FNYEAQ. The CDR3 covers 14 residues. The CDR3 DNA is TGTGCCAGCAGCTTAGAGACGAGTTGGGGCGAGCAGTACTTC. As protein: CASSLETSWGEQYF.

This clonotype was observed many times. This chain uses TRBV7-9 with TRBJ1-2; TRBD1 is a possible D gene (6 bases). V dropped 5 bases and J dropped 2 bases, with 15 bases sitting between them. CDR3 length: 15 residues. Germline CDR1 SEHNR, CDR2 FQNEAQ (reference sequence). DNA of the CDR3: TGTGCCAGCAGCAGCCCGACAGGAAAAAACTATGGCTACACCTTC. Translated: CASSSPTGKNYGYTF.

A few counts support this clonotype. The J gene is TRBJ2-1, the V gene TRBV18; 7 bases are a match to TRBD1. The CDR3 sequence is 15 residues long. CDR1 and CDR2 (germline): KGHSH, LQKENI. Trimming at V came to 3 bases and at J to 4 bases, leaving 6 bases not matched to a gene. The CDR3 DNA is TGTGCCAGCTCACCCCGGGACAGCCCTTACAATGAGCAGTTCTTC. This translates into CASSPRDSPYNEQFF.

This clonotype was seen more than once but under ten times. The rearrangement uses TRBV12-3 or TRBV12-4 and TRBJ2-1, with TRBD2 matching 7 bases. This CDR3 is 15 amino acids long. J gave up 4 bases and V 6 bases, and 9 bases lay outside the gene matches. For the CDR3, the DNA is TGTGCCAGCAGGGAAGCCGGGACTAAGTACAATGAGCAGTTCTTC. This sequence encodes CASREAGTKYNEQFF.

This clonotype was counted at least ten times. The gene calls are TRBV12-3 or TRBV12-4 and TRBJ2-2; D not resolved. The CDR3 has 13 amino acids. The V and J ends lost 6 bases and 2 bases respectively, with 7 bases between them. The CDR3 here is CASSLQNTGELFF. CDR3 in DNA: TGTGCCAGCAGCTTACAAAACACCGGGGAGCTGTTTTTT.

This clonotype was picked up a small number of times. The chain combines TRBV6-2 or TRBV6-3 with TRBJ2-1; TRBD2 agrees at 12 bases. Per germline, CDR1 MNHEY and CDR2 SVGEGT. CDR3 length equals 15 residues. J lost 5 bases, V lost 4 bases, and 3 bases had no gene match. The CDR3 sequence is CASSSSGGGDNEQFF. DNA of the CDR3: TGTGCCAGCAGTTCTAGCGGGGGGGGGGACAATGAGCAGTTCTTC.